The rows below give T cell receptor beta chains drawn from one sample of a study of human T cells and chemical hapten exposure. One entry per CDR3 protein, called by TCRdb with MiXCR from the RACE reads. The sample comprises over 14,000 distinct CDR3 sequences, less than 20% of which are singletons, and about 7.8% rests with the top ten. The sequencing here drew on whole blood, taken in connection with sensitization to the hapten diphenylcyclopropenone (DPC). The receptors stem from a woman aged 30 to 39 with alopecia areata. Some clones in this sample may be carry-over from other donors' samples. The CDR3 runs from the conserved cysteine through the conserved F or W. The D gene is left open where the match is weak. The size field is filled for only some rows; it gives once, few, many or a size class.

.,TRBV7-2,many,TRBJ1-6,CASSLGPGGNSPLHF,TGTGCCAGCAGCTTAGGACCTGGGGGCAATTCACCCCTCCACTTT
.,TRBV29-1,many,TRBJ2-5,CSVAIGLRETQYF,TGCAGCGTTGCCATTGGTCTTCGAGAGACCCAGTACTTC
.,TRBV7-2,.,TRBJ2-1,CASSFSGSLSSYNEQFF,TGTGCCAGCAGCTTTAGCGGTTCCTTAAGCTCCTACAATGAGCAGTTCTTC
.,TRBV12-3/TRBV12-4,medium-sized,TRBJ2-3,CASSASGVHTQYF,TGTGCCAGCAGTGCGTCGGGGGTCCATACGCAGTATTTT
TRBD1,TRBV12-5,medium-sized,TRBJ2-1,CASGPRTGGYNEQFF,TGTGCTAGTGGTCCCAGGACAGGGGGGTACAATGAGCAGTTCTTC
.,TRBV10-2,medium-sized,TRBJ2-3,CASNLGTPFSTDTQYF,TGCGCCAGCAATCTAGGGACTCCCTTTAGCACAGATACGCAGTATTTT
TRBD1,TRBV9,medium-sized,TRBJ1-6,CASSARDSNSPLHF,TGTGCCAGCAGCGCGAGGGACAGCAATTCACCCCTCCACTTT
TRBD1,TRBV5-6,medium-sized,TRBJ1-2,CASSWDRVDANYGYTF,TGTGCCAGCAGCTGGGACAGGGTGGACGCTAACTATGGCTACACCTTC
TRBD1,TRBV12-3/TRBV12-4,.,TRBJ1-4,CASSLGGQGAEKLFF,TGTGCCAGCAGTTTAGGGGGACAGGGGGCTGAAAAACTGTTTTTT
.,TRBV28,medium-sized,TRBJ1-1,CASSYSGNTEAFF,TGTGCCAGCAGCTATAGTGGGAACACTGAAGCTTTCTTT
TRBD2,TRBV12-3/TRBV12-4,many,TRBJ2-7,CASIVSGGATEQYF,TGTGCCAGCATCGTTAGCGGGGGGGCGACCGAGCAGTACTTC
.,TRBV11-2,once,TRBJ2-3,CASSPRQNTDTQYF,TGTGCCAGCAGCCCCCGACAGAACACAGATACGCAGTATTTT
TRBD1,TRBV7-9,.,TRBJ2-4,CASSSRQGTNIQYF,TGTGCCAGCAGCTCCCGACAGGGGACAAACATTCAGTACTTC
.,TRBV11-2,many,TRBJ2-2,CASRTTGNTGELFF,TGTGCCAGCAGAACGACAGGAAACACCGGGGAGCTGTTTTTT
.,TRBV7-2,many,TRBJ1-1,CASSLSGGTNTEAFF,TGTGCCAGCAGCTTATCCGGGGGCACGAACACTGAAGCTTTCTTT
TRBD1,TRBV18,medium-sized,TRBJ2-1,CASSPDRVSNEQFF,TGTGCCAGCTCACCTGACAGGGTGTCAAATGAGCAGTTCTTC
.,TRBV25-1,medium-sized,TRBJ1-2,CASSTGGQNYGYTF,TGTGCCAGCAGCACGGGGGGGCAGAACTATGGCTACACCTTC
TRBD2,TRBV28,few,TRBJ2-3,CASTLGLAGGDTQYF,TGTGCCAGCACCCTCGGGCTAGCGGGCGGAGATACGCAGTATTTT
.,TRBV28,few,TRBJ1-1,CASSPGTSKAFF,TGTGCCAGCAGTCCCGGAACGAGTAAAGCTTTCTTT
.,TRBV4-1,medium-sized,TRBJ1-6,CASSQLRGSPLHF,TGCGCCAGCAGCCAACTCAGGGGTTCACCCCTCCACTTT
.,TRBV19,.,TRBJ1-5,CASSIGLGNQPQHF,TGTGCCAGTAGTATAGGTTTGGGCAATCAGCCCCAGCATTTT
.,TRBV3-1,medium-sized,TRBJ1-2,CASSQAANYGYTF,TGTGCCAGCAGCCAGGCGGCTAACTATGGCTACACCTTC
TRBD2,TRBV7-2,many,TRBJ2-1,CASRSGLAGVYHEQFF,TGTGCCAGCAGATCCGGACTAGCGGGAGTGTATCATGAGCAGTTCTTC
.,TRBV18,many,TRBJ1-5,CASSPYGGLQPQHF,TGTGCCAGCTCACCTTACGGGGGATTGCAGCCCCAGCATTTT
.,TRBV29-1,.,TRBJ2-5,CSVFLGETQYF,TGCAGCGTTTTCCTCGGGGAGACCCAGTACTTC
.,TRBV20-1,.,TRBJ2-3,CSAIGDIDTQYF,TGCAGTGCTATTGGGGACATAGATACGCAGTATTTT
.,TRBV19,medium-sized,TRBJ2-7,CASSIQPQSYEQYF,TGTGCCAGTAGTATACAGCCACAGTCCTACGAGCAGTACTTC
TRBD1,TRBV10-2,.,TRBJ2-5,CASSGQGRETQYF,TGCGCCAGCAGTGGACAGGGTAGGGAGACCCAGTACTTC
.,TRBV6-5,.,TRBJ1-6,CASGSHTPNSPLHF,TGTGCCAGCGGATCACACACCCCCAATTCACCCCTCCACTTT
.,TRBV7-9,many,TRBJ1-2,CASSPELVGYTF,TGTGCCAGCAGCCCGGAACTGGTTGGCTACACCTTC
.,TRBV11-3,many,TRBJ2-1,CASSRSQRNEQFF,TGTGCCAGCAGCCGATCTCAGAGGAATGAGCAGTTCTTC
.,TRBV12-3/TRBV12-4,medium-sized,TRBJ2-5,CASSLVGFPETQYF,TGTGCCAGCAGTTTAGTAGGGTTTCCGGAGACCCAGTACTTC
.,TRBV2,medium-sized,TRBJ2-2,CASSDYRRGTGELFF,TGTGCCAGCAGTGACTATAGACGGGGCACCGGGGAGCTGTTTTTT
.,TRBV7-9,many,TRBJ1-1,CASSLMERNTEAFF,TGTGCCAGCAGCTTAATGGAAAGGAACACTGAAGCTTTCTTT
.,TRBV20-1,many,TRBJ2-7,CSARDSRGLEQYF,TGCAGTGCTAGAGATAGCAGGGGACTCGAGCAGTACTTC
.,TRBV5-5,many,TRBJ1-4,CASTRAYNEKLFF,TGTGCCAGCACCCGAGCCTATAATGAAAAACTGTTTTTT
.,TRBV30,.,TRBJ1-5,CAWKLGTHYGGPPQHF,TGTGCCTGGAAGCTGGGGACCCACTATGGGGGCCCGCCCCAGCATTTT
TRBD1,TRBV3-1,many,TRBJ2-1,CASSQKPGTGPYNEQFF,TGTGCCAGCAGCCAGAAACCCGGGACAGGGCCCTACAATGAGCAGTTCTTC
.,TRBV11-2,medium-sized,TRBJ1-3,CASSLKTGGLMTIYF,TGTGCCAGCAGCCTAAAGACAGGTGGTCTTATGACCATATATTTT
TRBD2,TRBV5-1,many,TRBJ2-3,CASSLRSGGTDTQYF,TGCGCCAGCAGCTTGAGGAGCGGGGGCACAGATACGCAGTATTTT
TRBD2,TRBV19,many,TRBJ2-1,CASSIVGSSGGKYNEQFF,TGTGCCAGTAGTATAGTAGGGTCTAGCGGGGGGAAATACAATGAGCAGTTCTTC
.,TRBV20-1,many,TRBJ2-5,CSARPEETQYF,TGCAGTGCAAGACCAGAGGAGACCCAGTACTTC
.,TRBV18,many,TRBJ2-1,CASSLALNEQFF,TGTGCCAGCTCACTCGCCCTCAATGAGCAGTTCTTC
.,TRBV28,.,TRBJ2-3,CASTLGLTGGDTQYF,TGTGCCAGCACCCTCGGGCTAACGGGCGGAGATACGCAGTATTTT
.,TRBV11-2,many,TRBJ2-3,CASSFSSGAGTDTQYF,TGTGCCAGCAGCTTTTCTTCGGGGGCTGGCACAGATACGCAGTATTTT
.,TRBV5-6,.,TRBJ2-2,CASSLYVMFTGELFF,TGTGCCAGCAGCTTGTACGTCATGTTCACCGGGGAGCTGTTTTTT
.,TRBV12-3/TRBV12-4,medium-sized,TRBJ1-4,CASSPGATGEKLFF,TGTGCCAGCAGCCCAGGGGCCACAGGGGAAAAACTGTTTTTT
.,TRBV20-1,medium-sized,TRBJ2-3,CSATFLTQRPDTQYF,TGCAGTGCTACCTTTCTTACACAAAGGCCAGATACGCAGTATTTT
TRBD2,TRBV7-3,large,TRBJ2-1,CASSFSGIYNEQFF,TGTGCCAGCAGCTTTAGCGGGATCTACAATGAGCAGTTCTTC
.,TRBV29-1,medium-sized,TRBJ2-5,CSASEGGETQYF,TGCAGCGCCAGCGAGGGAGGAGAGACCCAGTACTTC